Following are 23 T cell receptor beta chains from one sample sequenced in a study of T cell changes during pregnancy in multiple sclerosis. Using immunoSEQ multiplex PCR, the repertoire was profiled, and TCRdb retains in-frame clones only, with some absent. The sample consists of more than 30,000 clones, around 90% of them appearing once. The sequencing used CD8+ T cells from peripheral blood mononuclear cells, collected in the first trimester of pregnancy. These receptors all stem from a female donor with multiple sclerosis, enrolled in a pregnancy study.

The chain combines TRBV6-1 with TRBJ1-5, with a tentative D call TRBD1 (5 bases). CDR3 size: 14 residues. Trimming cost V 1 base and J 6 bases, with 10 bases left between them. The germline V gene has CDR1 MNHNS and CDR2 SASEGT. CDR3 region: CASSEVGGGQPQHF. CDR3 nucleotides: TGTGCCAGCAGTGAAGTCGGGGGGGGTCAGCCCCAGCATTTT.

A single count supports this clone. This rearrangement joins TRBV6-1 to TRBJ1-5; weak D call: TRBD1 (6 bases). Germline V gives CDR1 MNHNS, CDR2 SASEGT. The CDR3 is 14 residues long. The V and J ends lost 2 bases and 5 bases respectively, with 10 bases between them. The DNA of the CDR3 is TGTGCCAGCAGTGAACAGGGGAGCCATCAGCCCCAGCATTTT. It translates to CASSEQGSHQPQHF.

The sample holds a few counts of this clone. V gene TRBV19 combines with J gene TRBJ1-2; D is uncertain. The CDR3 has 16 residues. Per germline, CDR1 LNHDA and CDR2 SQIVND (reference sequence). V was pared by 1 base and J by 3 bases, with 15 bases between. CDR3 sequence reads: CASSIGHGETYYGYTF. The CDR3 region has the DNA TGTGCCAGTAGTATAGGCCACGGCGAGACTTACTATGGCTACACCTTC. The variable domain in full, with the rest retrieved from reference TRBV19 and TRBJ1-2, is DGGITQSPKYLFRKEGQNVTLSCEQNLNHDAMYWYRQDPGQGLRLIYYSQIVNDFQKGDIAEGYSVSREKKESFPLTVTSAQKNPTAFYLCASSIGHGETYYGYTFGSGTRLTVV.

This clone has more than one count but fewer than ten. The V call is TRBV5-1, the J call TRBJ1-1, with D hard to call. V lost 0 bases and J lost 8, with 11 bases in between. This CDR3 spans 13 amino acids. Germline CDR1 SGHRS, CDR2 YFSETQ. The CDR3 bases are TGCGCCAGCAGCTTGGCCGTGGCAGAAGAAGCTTTCTTT. This codes for CASSLAVAEEAFF.

CDR3 DNA: TGTGCCAGCCTGGGACAGGGATCGAATGAGCAGTTCTTC. This sequence encodes CASLGQGSNEQFF. The V call is TRBV2, the J call TRBJ2-1; TRBD1 matches at 9 bases. CDR3 length: 13 amino acids. V shed 8 bases, J shed 7 bases, and the junction held 6 bases outside the gene matches. Germline values: CDR1 SNHLY, CDR2 FYNNEI. Supplemented by reference TRBV2 and TRBJ2-1, the full variable domain reads EPEVTQTPSHQVTQMGQEVILRCVPISNHLYFYWYRQILGQKVEFLVSFYNNEISEKSEIFDDQFSVERPDGSNFTLKIRSTKLEDSAMYFCASLGQGSNEQFFGPGTRLTVL.

V gene TRBV9 combines with J gene TRBJ2-1, with TRBD1 identical over 10 bases. The V segment lost 3 bases and the J segment 7 bases; nucleotides outside the gene matches: 7. CDR1 is SGDLS and CDR2 is YYNGEE in the germline V gene. The CDR3 contains 15 residues. The CDR3 region has the DNA TGTGCCAGCAGCGCAGGACAGGGGGTACATAATGAGCAGTTCTTC. Translated, it gives CASSAGQGVHNEQFF.

The CDR3 is CASSLYGQLHTEAFF. Here the CDR3 DNA reads TGTGCCAGCAGCCTGTATGGACAGTTGCACACTGAAGCTTTCTTT. This sequence joins TRBV7-2 and TRBJ1-1, with D possibly matching TRBD1 (6 bases). The germline V gene encodes CDR1 SGHTA and CDR2 FQGNSA. With 5 bases removed from V and 3 bases from J, the gap between germline ends came to 16 bases. CDR3 length equals 15 residues.

The rearrangement joins TRBV27 to TRBJ1-1, with TRBD1 as a possible D gene (6 bases). The germline CDR1 and CDR2 sequences are MNHEY and SMNVEV (reference sequence). This CDR3 is built from 14 residues. V was shortened by 6 bases and J by 4 bases, with 15 bases between the two germline ends. CDR3 loop: CASSLGGLSTEAFF. CDR3 nucleotide sequence: TGTGCCAGCAGCCTGGGGGGGCTGAGCACTGAAGCTTTCTTT.

This chain joins TRBV7-9 and TRBJ2-2; tentative D call: TRBD2 (6 bases). CDR1 is SEHNR, CDR2 FQNEAQ, per germline (reference sequence). The CDR3 consists of 18 residues. V gave up 5 bases and J gave up 3 bases, with 22 bases separating them. CDR3 protein: CASSPVPGRRRYTGELFF. The CDR3 nucleotides are TGTGCCAGCAGCCCAGTCCCGGGGAGGCGGAGATACACCGGGGAGCTGTTTTTT.

The chain employs TRBV30 and TRBJ2-5; 9 bases fit TRBD1. This CDR3 contains 14 residues. Looked up from germline, CDR1 is GTSNPN and CDR2 is SVGIG (reference sequence). With 2 bases clipped from V and 4 bases from J, the junction kept 5 bases outside the gene matches. For the CDR3, the DNA is TGTGCCTGGAGTCCGGGGACAGGGCCAGAGACCCAGTACTTC. This gives the protein CAWSPGTGPETQYF.

CDR3 sequence reads: CASSSRQAQETQYF. The CDR3 DNA sequence: TGTGCCAGCTCATCCCGACAGGCCCAAGAGACCCAGTACTTC. The rearrangement links TRBV18 to TRBJ2-5; a possible D gene is TRBD1 (6 bases). The CDR3 has 14 residues. Between the trimmed V and J ends, which lost 5 bases and 1 base, there was a span of 11 bases. Germline CDR1 is KGHSH and CDR2 is LQKENI.

This chain uses TRBV4-1 with TRBJ2-5; D might be TRBD2 (5 bases). The germline V and J ends were trimmed by 3 bases and 5 bases, with 13 bases remaining between them. The CDR3 runs 14 residues. Germline lookup yields CDR1 MGHRA and CDR2 YSYEKL. The DNA of the CDR3 is TGCGCCAGCAGCCATCTCACTAGAGCCGAGACCCAGTACTTC. This translates into CASSHLTRAETQYF.

The chain recombines TRBV10-2 with TRBJ1-1, with a tentative D call TRBD1 (5 bases). The CDR3 contains 13 residues. Trimming shortened V by 1 base and J by 4 bases, and 7 bases separated the two germline ends. The germline V gene has CDR1 WSHSY and CDR2 SAAADI. The CDR3 bases are TGCGCCAGCAGTGAGTGGGGGGGCACTGAAGCTTTCTTT. The encoded protein is CASSEWGGTEAFF.

V usage is TRBV28 and J usage is TRBJ2-1; D gene unclear. Germline assignment: CDR1 MDHEN and CDR2 SYDVKM. This CDR3 is built from 11 residues. Trimming took 4 bases from V and 7 from J, leaving 5 bases between them. CDR3 sequence (DNA): TGTGCCAGCAGTTACGGGAATGAGCAGTTCTTC. This gives the protein CASSYGNEQFF.

CDR3: CASSLMGAASYEQYF. The CDR3 bases are TGTGCCAGCAGCTTGATGGGGGCGGCCTCCTACGAGCAGTACTTC. The V gene is TRBV11-2, the J gene TRBJ2-7; maybe TRBD1 (6 bases). Trimming took 3 bases from V and 0 from J, leaving 12 bases between them. Germline V gene sequence: CDR1 SGHAT, CDR2 FQNNGV. The CDR3 runs to 15 residues. The full variable domain, with the rest looked up from reference TRBV11-2 and TRBJ2-7, is EAGVAQSPRYKIIEKRQSVAFWCNPISGHATLYWYQQILGQGPKLLIQFQNNGVVDDSQLPKDRFSAERLKGVDSTLKIQPAKLEDSAVYLCASSLMGAASYEQYFGPGTRLTVT.

The chain is built from TRBV11-2 and TRBJ2-7, with D perhaps TRBD1 (6 bases). Germline V gene sequence: CDR1 SGHAT, CDR2 FQNNGV. There are 13 residues in the CDR3. The V end was cut by 4 bases, the J end by 1 base, with 8 bases between. CDR3 residues: CASSSGTSYEQYF. The DNA of the CDR3 is TGTGCCAGCAGCTCCGGGACATCCTACGAGCAGTACTTC.

Only one count was recorded for this clone. This chain joins TRBV4-1 and TRBJ1-1; 7 bases match TRBD1. Looked up from germline, CDR1 is MGHRA and CDR2 is YSYEKL. The CDR3 covers 16 residues. The V and J ends lost 3 bases and 2 bases, in that order; junction bases with no gene match: 9. CDR3 sequence reads: CASSHPTDRVNTEAFF. Here the CDR3 DNA reads TGCGCCAGCAGCCATCCAACCGACAGGGTAAACACTGAAGCTTTCTTT.

This chain links TRBV2 with TRBJ1-1; D might be TRBD1 (5 bases). The CDR3 sequence is 11 residues long. The V gene lost 10 bases and the J gene lost 4 bases, with 10 bases spanning the gap. CDR1 and CDR2 (germline): SNHLY, FYNNEI. The CDR3 DNA sequence: TGTGCCACCATCAGGGTCACTGAAGCTTTCTTT. Translated: CATIRVTEAFF.

The chain uses TRBV5-6 and TRBJ1-4, with D unresolved. The CDR3 totals 14 residues. Germline V gene lookup returns CDR1 SGHDT and CDR2 YYEEEE. Trimming took 3 bases from V and 2 from J, leaving 8 bases between them. DNA for the CDR3: TGTGCCAGCAGCTCCGAGTGGACTAATGAAAAACTGTTTTTT. It translates to CASSSEWTNEKLFF.

This chain links TRBV6-5 with TRBJ2-5; a weak D match, TRBD1 (6 bases). With the DNA end fitting TRBJ2-7 better, the J assignment may be wrong. CDR1 and CDR2 (germline): MNHEY, SVGAGI. The CDR3 has 14 amino acids. The CDR3 spells CASSYLQGSYEQYF. The CDR3 DNA is TGTGCCAGCAGTTACCTACAGGGTTCATACGAGCAGTACTTC.

The chain carries TRBV5-6 and TRBJ2-1, with 11 bases lining up with TRBD2. Unmatched junction bases numbered 8, after V lost 0 bases and J lost 9 bases. CDR3 length: 16 amino acids. CDR1 and CDR2 (germline): SGHDT, YYEEEE. The CDR3, as DNA: TGTGCCAGCAGCTTGGGGTCTAGCGGGGGGTGGAGTGAGCAGTTCTTC. This encodes CASSLGSSGGWSEQFF.

J is TRBJ2-3 and V is TRBV7-9, with D tentatively TRBD2 (5 bases). Trimming removed 5 bases at V and 5 bases at J, with 11 bases between. The V gene's germline CDR1 is SEHNR and CDR2 FQNEAQ (reference sequence). The CDR3 runs to 13 residues. DNA of the CDR3: TGTGCCAGCAGCCCAGGACTTGAAGATACGCAGTATTTT. Encoded protein: CASSPGLEDTQYF.

V and J are TRBV21-1 and TRBJ1-2. TRBV21-1 is annotated as a pseudogene. CDR3 length: 12 amino acids. As DNA, the CDR3 is TGTGCCAGCGGACTATGTGGGGGGGGTAGGTTCTTC. This translates into CASGLCGGGRFF.